Presented here are 18 T cell receptor beta chains from one specimen sequenced in a study of cytomegalovirus exposure and HLA in healthy donors. The PCR used 60 Vbeta and 13 Jbeta primers. The repertoire was sequenced with immunoSEQ multiplex PCR; TCRdb's copy has only in-frame clones and lacks some. The table counts approximately 150,000 clones; 0.96% lies in the top ten. The sample comprised PBMCs. The origin of the receptors is a male donor in good health and CMV-seronegative.

V and J are TRBV2 and TRBJ1-5, with 7 nucleotides matching TRBD1. CDR1 is SNHLY and CDR2 is FYNNEI in the germline V gene. The V gene end was trimmed by 6 bases and the J gene end by 2 bases; junction bases not matched to a gene: 4. This CDR3 spans 14 amino acids. CDR3 sequence (DNA): TGTGCCAGCAGAGGGGGCTACGGCAATCAGCCCCAGCATTTT. Protein product: CASRGGYGNQPQHF.

The rearrangement joins TRBV11-3 to TRBJ2-3; perhaps TRBD2 as D (5 bases). Germline V gene sequence: CDR1 SGHNT, CDR2 YENEEA. V was cut by 5 bases and J by 4 bases, with 16 bases left in between. This CDR3 is 15 amino acids long. CDR3: CASSQSRWGADTQYF. In DNA, the CDR3 is TGTGCCAGCAGCCAGTCGCGTTGGGGAGCAGATACGCAGTATTTT.

V usage is TRBV19 and J usage is TRBJ1-3; 9 bases line up with TRBD1. The V and J ends lost 4 bases and 2 bases, in that order; junction bases with no gene match: 0. Looked up from germline, CDR1 is LNHDA and CDR2 is SQIVND (reference sequence). CDR3 length: 14 amino acids. The CDR3 DNA follows: TGTGCCAGTAGTAGACAGGGGGCTGGAAACACCATATATTTT. This gives the protein CASSRQGAGNTIYF.

The chain is built from TRBV6-5 and TRBJ2-7, with D tentatively TRBD2 (5 bases). Trimming cost V 0 bases and J 4 bases, with 13 bases left between them. The CDR3 sequence is 15 residues long. Germline CDR1 MNHEY, CDR2 SVGAGI. CDR3 residues: CASSYSGLAIYEQYF. The CDR3 DNA sequence: TGTGCCAGCAGTTACTCAGGGCTAGCAATATACGAGCAGTACTTC.

The chain couples TRBV5-1 to TRBJ2-7; no clear D gene. CDR1 SGHRS and CDR2 YFSETQ come from the germline V gene. There are 14 residues in the CDR3. Deletions cut 1 base from V and 4 bases from J, with 12 bases between. CDR3 in DNA: TGCGCCAGCAGCTTGACAGATCCTTCATACGAGCAGTACTTC. Translation gives CASSLTDPSYEQYF.

The V call is TRBV6-6, the J call TRBJ1-1, with no clear D. CDR1 and CDR2 from the germline V gene are MNHNY and SVGAGI (reference sequence). Trimming cost V 0 bases and J 4 bases, with 12 bases left between them. There are 15 residues in the CDR3. The CDR3 nucleotides read TGTGCCAGCAGTTACTCGAGGCCTGGCGGCACTGAAGCTTTCTTT. As protein: CASSYSRPGGTEAFF.

CDR3 bases: TGTGCCAGCAGTGAAATACTAGCTCAAGGGCCCGGGGAGCTGTTTTTT. Translated: CASSEILAQGPGELFF. This chain uses TRBV6-4 with TRBJ2-2, with D perhaps matching TRBD2 (6 bases). This CDR3 spans 16 amino acids. V shed 3 bases and J shed 6 bases, with 17 bases lying between them. Germline V gives CDR1 MRHNA, CDR2 SNTAGT.

DNA for the CDR3: TGTGCCTGGTCACTTAGAGGGTATGAAAAACTGTTTTTT. Its translation is CAWSLRGYEKLFF. The J gene is TRBJ1-4, the V gene TRBV30; D not resolved. Germline CDR1 reads GTSNPN; CDR2 reads SVGIG (reference sequence). Deletions cut 5 bases from V and 6 bases from J, with 13 bases between. The CDR3 consists of 13 residues.

The V call is TRBV5-1, the J call TRBJ1-5; the D is unclear. Germline V lookup: CDR1 SGHRS, CDR2 YFSETQ. Trimming pared 0 bases from V and 10 bases from J, leaving 14 bases between. CDR3 length: 14 amino acids. CDR3 sequence (DNA): TGCGCCAGCAGCTTGGACAGCCTGGAATATCCCCAGCATTTT. Residues: CASSLDSLEYPQHF.

The chain links TRBV27 to TRBJ2-7; 7 bases line up with TRBD2. CDR3 length: 17 amino acids. In germline, CDR1 is MNHEY, CDR2 SMNVEV (reference sequence). Unmatched junction bases numbered 13, after V lost 3 bases and J lost 2 bases. The DNA for the CDR3 is TGTGCCAGCAGTTTCTTCCCCAGCGGGGAGCGAACCTACGAGCAGTACTTC. It encodes CASSFFPSGERTYEQYF.

The rearrangement links TRBV6-6 to TRBJ1-5, with 7 bases identical to TRBD1. Germline CDR1 reads MNHNY; CDR2 reads SVGAGI (reference sequence). This CDR3 comprises 14 residues. The CDR3 loop reads CAARRGGPDQPQHF. In nucleotides, the CDR3 is TGTGCTGCCCGGCGAGGGGGCCCCGATCAGCCCCAGCATTTT.

The chain combines TRBV5-1 with TRBJ1-1; no definite D call. Trimming pared 3 bases from V and 8 bases from J, leaving 8 bases between. There are 11 residues in the CDR3. From germline, CDR1 is SGHRS and CDR2 YFSETQ. CDR3 amino acids: CASSSAREAFF. The CDR3, as DNA: TGCGCCAGCAGCTCGGCCAGGGAAGCTTTCTTT.

CDR3 nucleotide sequence: TGTGCCAGCAGTTTGCGGGGGGCCGCGAACACCGGGGAGCTGTTTTTT. Residues: CASSLRGAANTGELFF. The genes are TRBV27 and TRBJ2-2; 8 bases match TRBD2. The CDR3 spans 16 residues. V was clipped by 3 bases and J by 0 bases; unmatched bases: 3. Germline V gene sequence: CDR1 MNHEY, CDR2 SMNVEV (reference sequence).

The chain carries TRBV9 and TRBJ2-1, with 8 bases lining up with TRBD2. Germline V gene lookup returns CDR1 SGDLS and CDR2 YYNGEE. The CDR3 covers 12 residues. V dropped 0 bases and J dropped 13; count of bases not matched to a gene: 3. DNA for the CDR3: TGTGCCAGCAGCGTAGGCGCGGGGGGCCAGTTCTTC. As protein: CASSVGAGGQFF.

The rearrangement uses TRBV29-1 and TRBJ2-4; possibly TRBD2 for D (6 bases). The germline V gene has CDR1 SQVTM and CDR2 ANQGSEA. The CDR3 runs 13 residues. V was clipped by 3 bases and J by 7 bases, with 13 bases between them. CDR3 loop: CSVEEEAGNIQYF. CDR3 DNA: TGCAGCGTTGAGGAGGAGGCGGGGAACATTCAGTACTTC.

The V call is TRBV7-9, the J call TRBJ1-4; D perhaps matches TRBD1 (5 bases). V dropped 4 bases and J dropped 8 bases, with 14 bases sitting between them. This CDR3 region has 14 residues. Germline V gives CDR1 SEHNR, CDR2 FQNEAQ (reference sequence). CDR3 in amino acids: CASSSVGRDEKLFF. DNA for the CDR3: TGTGCCAGCAGCTCTGTTGGGAGGGACGAAAAACTGTTTTTT.

V gene TRBV20-1 combines with J gene TRBJ2-1; D unresolved. The CDR3 extends over 11 amino acids. The V gene's germline CDR1 is DFQATT and CDR2 SNEGSKA (reference sequence). V was shortened by 3 bases and J by 8 bases, with 8 bases between the two germline ends. The CDR3 region is CSASQNHEQFF. The CDR3 bases are TGCAGTGCTAGTCAGAACCATGAGCAGTTCTTC.

The V and J genes are TRBV7-8 and TRBJ1-1, with D uncertain. The CDR3 sequence is 15 residues long. Germline V gene lookup returns CDR1 SGHVS and CDR2 FQNEAQ. Trimming left V 5 bases short and J 3 bases short, with 16 bases between. This chain's CDR3 is CASSRAEGTHTEAFF. CDR3 in DNA: TGTGCCAGCAGCCGGGCGGAGGGAACTCACACTGAAGCTTTCTTT.